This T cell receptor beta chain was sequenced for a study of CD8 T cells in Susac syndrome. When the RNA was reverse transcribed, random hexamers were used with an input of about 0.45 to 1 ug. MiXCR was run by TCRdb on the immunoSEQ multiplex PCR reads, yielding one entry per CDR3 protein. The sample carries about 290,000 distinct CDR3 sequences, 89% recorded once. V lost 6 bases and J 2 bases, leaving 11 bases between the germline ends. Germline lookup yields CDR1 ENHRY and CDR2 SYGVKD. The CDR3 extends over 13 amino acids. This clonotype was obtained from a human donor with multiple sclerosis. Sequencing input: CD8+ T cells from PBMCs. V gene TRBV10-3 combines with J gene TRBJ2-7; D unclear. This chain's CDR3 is CAISSGLTYEQYF. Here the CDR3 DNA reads TGTGCCATCAGCTCAGGATTAACCTACGAGCAGTACTTC.